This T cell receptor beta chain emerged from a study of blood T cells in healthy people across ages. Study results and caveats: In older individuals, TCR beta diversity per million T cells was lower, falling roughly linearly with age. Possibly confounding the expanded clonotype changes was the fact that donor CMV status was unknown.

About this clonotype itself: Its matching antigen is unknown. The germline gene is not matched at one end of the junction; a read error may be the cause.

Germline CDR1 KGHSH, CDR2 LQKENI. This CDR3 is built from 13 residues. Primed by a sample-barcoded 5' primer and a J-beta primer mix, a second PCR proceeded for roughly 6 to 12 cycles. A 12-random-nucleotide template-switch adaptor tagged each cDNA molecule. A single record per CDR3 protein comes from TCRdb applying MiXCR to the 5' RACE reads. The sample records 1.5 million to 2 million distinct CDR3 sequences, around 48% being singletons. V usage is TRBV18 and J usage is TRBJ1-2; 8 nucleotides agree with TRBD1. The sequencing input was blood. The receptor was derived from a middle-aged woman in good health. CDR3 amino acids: CANSPGGGCGYTF. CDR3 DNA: TGTGCCAACTCACCAGGGGGCGGCTGTGGCTACACCTTC.